This TCR beta chain was obtained from a study of shared T cell receptors in the human thymus. Some clones are missing from TCRdb's copy, which holds only in-frame ones; the method was immunoSEQ multiplex PCR. The sample includes more than 550,000 clones, 87% of them seen just once. The length of the CDR3 is 13 residues. The germline V gene has CDR1 SGHDN and CDR2 FVKESK. Trimming stripped 4 bases from V and 6 bases from J, with 10 bases between. These data are also associated with another study on human thymus T cells.

The TCR originated in a boy in the first two years of life with a congenital heart defect. J is TRBJ1-5 and V is TRBV14; D unclear. The sample taken for sequencing was thymocytes. The CDR3 loop is CASSLGAGQPQHF. CDR3 bases: TGTGCCAGCAGCCTTGGAGCGGGTCAGCCCCAGCATTTT.